This entry features one T cell receptor (beta chain) sequence. The antigen is unknown. These data belong to a study of post-analysis software for immune sequencing data. The study's findings and limits: Controls' normalized Chao1 diversity significantly exceeded that of multiple sclerosis patients.

The TCR beta cDNA libraries contained unique molecular identifiers. TCRdb fed the PCR reads into MiXCR, producing one record per CDR3 protein. This sample has about 680,000 distinct CDR3 sequences; 59% occur once, and the top ten carry around 11%. Sequenced: blood. This TCR came from a girl under 10 years old with multiple sclerosis.

The CDR3 DNA reads TGTGCCAGCAGCCAAGACGCGGGGGCCATTGAAGATACGCAGTATTTT. Protein product: CASSQDAGAIEDTQYF. The rearrangement joins TRBV3-1 to TRBJ2-3; possible D gene TRBD2, 7 bases. Trimming stripped 0 bases from V and 5 bases from J, with 15 bases between. The CDR3 is made up of 16 amino acids. Germline-derived CDR1 and CDR2 are LGHDT and YNNKEL (reference sequence).